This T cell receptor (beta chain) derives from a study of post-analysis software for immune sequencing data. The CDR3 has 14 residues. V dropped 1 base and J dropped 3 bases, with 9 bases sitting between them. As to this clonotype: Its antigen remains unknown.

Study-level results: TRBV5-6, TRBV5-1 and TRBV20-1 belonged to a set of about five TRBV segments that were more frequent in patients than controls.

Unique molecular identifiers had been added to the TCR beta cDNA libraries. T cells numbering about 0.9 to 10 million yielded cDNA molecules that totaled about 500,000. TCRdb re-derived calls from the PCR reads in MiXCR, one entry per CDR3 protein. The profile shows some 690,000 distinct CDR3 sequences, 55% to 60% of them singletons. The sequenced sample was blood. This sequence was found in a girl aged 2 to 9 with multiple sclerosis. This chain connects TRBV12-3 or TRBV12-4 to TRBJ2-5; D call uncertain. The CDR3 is CASSLGSSKETQYF. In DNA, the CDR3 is TGTGCCAGCAGTTTAGGCTCTTCCAAAGAGACCCAGTACTTC.